This TCR beta chain was found in a study of cytomegalovirus exposure and HLA in healthy donors (dated by TCRdb to 2015 to 2018). At the level of the whole study: An earlier analysis of about 530 of the donors reported about 280 Gb of sequence data and 90 million to 120 million unique TCR beta sequences obtained from around 180 million T cells. An early release covering roughly 640 HLA-typed donors comprised about 320 gigabases of sequencing data and tens of millions of unique TCR sequences. The genetic ancestry cluster associated with self-reported Caucasian donors included 81% of the roughly 360 genotyped donors. The study was designed to test whether signatures of past pathogen exposure could be identified by cataloging public T cell receptors. The study profiled the T cell repertoires of hundreds of subjects by immunosequencing and related them to cytomegalovirus serostatus. In addition to the first cohort of hundreds of subjects, a separate validation cohort of approximately 130 different subjects was used. To predict cytomegalovirus infection status, the study combined high-throughput TCR immunosequencing, statistical association of individual TCRs with disease status, and machine learning. To study patterns of TCR occurrence, a later analysis re-analyzed previously published TCR beta repertoires from hundreds of donors and added high-resolution HLA genotyping. Rather than using new phenotypic data, the later analysis identified candidate immune exposures from TCR beta sequences and from how often those sequences occurred across donors. An earlier analysis of 450 to 750 of the donors used high-throughput TCR beta sequencing to judge whether each TCR beta V gene segment behaved as functional or pseudogenic. Donor age, sex, ethnicity and CMV serostatus were collected together with the repertoire data. A later genetic analysis took genome-wide SNP genotypes for about 55% of the 666 donors and used that subset as a discovery cohort. Every repertoire in the discovery cohort had been generated on one and the same sequencing platform. HLA typing covered class I and class II loci at four-digit resolution. The number of donors typed differed by locus, with about 620-630 for A, B, C, DRB1 and DQB1, roughly 550 for DQA1, 600 to 610 for DPA1, and approximately 470 for DPB1. About five DR-DQ haplotypes were handled as single units for association and clustering because linkage in the cohort was strong. Among 398 genotyped donors of the cohort, an average of approximately 240,000 unique TCR beta nucleotide sequences was sequenced per donor, of which about 18% were non-productive.

This clone was picked up a small number of times. No cognate antigen has been identified for it. The record has no base qualities; no much larger clone is one base away. The cohort consisted of approximately 670 healthy bone marrow donors. At the time of sampling, every cohort member was nominally healthy, though immune exposures that went unrecorded were likely present. The donor tested CMV seronegative and was one of the 352 seronegative cohort members. Each donor provided a peripheral blood sample, and peripheral blood mononuclear cells were used for TCR beta sequencing. The Qiagen DNeasy Blood Extraction Kit was used to extract genomic DNA from the blood cell samples. Receptor libraries were prepared by the immunoSEQ multiplex PCR assay. For the multiplex PCR, a mixture combining 60 forward primers for TCR Vbeta segments and 13 reverse primers for TCR Jbeta segments was used. The CDR3 region of rearranged TCR beta genes was amplified from genomic DNA with a multiplex PCR assay. The amplified TCR beta libraries were sequenced on the Illumina HiSeq System as 87-base-pair reads. As for how the authors treated the data: A later analysis tallied approximately 87 million unique TCR beta chains across the roughly 610 repertoires, and roughly 11 million of those chains were shared by two or more donors. A nearest-neighbor algorithm error-corrected the raw reads and collapsed the reads into unique sequences, merging closely related sequences to remove PCR and sequencing errors. V, D and J gene segments were assigned by aligning CDR3 sequences to IMGT reference sequences. Each retained sequence needed at least a six-nucleotide match to both a V gene segment and a J gene segment. Rearrangements were classified as productive when the CDR3 lacked stop codons and remained in frame with V and J, and all other rearrangements were classified as non-productive. Following IMGT convention, CDR3 was defined as the stretch from the second conserved V-encoded cysteine up to the conserved J-encoded phenylalanine. The earlier analysis of 500 to 750 of the donors excluded any sequence lacking an unambiguous match to a single V gene segment. In an earlier analysis of around 600 of the donors, V segments were called functional above 56.7% productive rearrangements and were called segregating when the between-donor standard deviation exceeded 5%. To diagnose cytomegalovirus status from the catalog of TCR beta chain sequences, a statistical classification framework was built. In a later analysis, TCR nucleotide sequences were compared against IMGT/GENE-DB human TR gene sequences so that V and J genes could be assigned. The TCRdist pipeline was used in a later analysis to assign CDR3 sequences and most-parsimonious VDJ recombination scenarios. In a later analysis, every TCR beta chain was defined by the combination of its CDR3 amino acid sequence and its V-gene family, and reads without a unique V-gene family were dropped. To address suspected cross-contamination and a sequencing artifact, a later analysis removed roughly 580 highly shared, low-generation-probability nucleotide sequences. In a later analysis, a clonal expansion index was calculated for each public chain from normalized within-repertoire ranks of inferred template counts. In a later analysis, generation probabilities were computed with a VDJ recombination model fitted to out-of-frame rearrangements, and the resulting probabilities were checked against IGoR. In a later analysis, hypergeometric tests were used to score TCR-TCR, TCR-HLA and TCR-CMV co-occurrence, with a repertoire-size bias correction applied to TCR pairs. In a later analysis, false discovery rates were estimated by permuting HLA or CMV assignments 20 times. In a later analysis, co-occurring TCRs were grouped using DBSCAN, and TCRdist sequence similarity was added for clustering within HLA-allele-positive subsets. Repertoires with fewer than 30,000 or more than 120,000 public chains, plus five repertoires with anomalous nucleotide sharing, were excluded from co-occurrence clustering. Imported from immuneACCESS, the table was reduced by TCRdb to in-frame sequences with V and J called. These copies leave out some clones; in studies compared against another copy, an unresolved V gene accounts for under half, and the cause of the remainder is not known. The V and J calls and clone size were taken over from that table, and D and trimming were inferred from the DNA. In all, the sample holds more than 90,000 clones, and roughly four fifths of those were seen once. In total, the top ten clones hold over 0.5% of the sample.

V has 4 bases trimmed and J has 3 bases trimmed; junction bases matching no gene number 3. The germline V gene (reference sequence) supplies CDR1 SGHKS and CDR2 YYEKEE. There are 14 amino acids in the CDR3, from cysteine to phenylalanine inclusive. The retained sequence is limited to the CDR3, 42 bases, with the frame set at the first base. Study-wide conclusions, independent of this receptor: For the cohort, immune exposure information was limited to CMV serostatus. A later analysis associated 16,951 TCR beta sequences with specific HLA alleles at a false discovery rate of 0.05. Presence/absence analyses assumed roughly uniform sequencing depth across donors, an assumption that may not hold. Three of the identified cytomegalovirus-associated TCR beta chains were confirmed in vitro to be specific for cytomegalovirus antigens. Some IMGT-functional V segments, including TRBV6-2 and TRBV6-3, could not be told apart with the 87-base-pair reads, so those segments were excluded. Strong co-occurrence of HLA alleles, especially DR and DQ, made assigning TCR associations to individual alleles difficult. Across donors, most TCR sequences were observed very rarely, whereas some public TCRs were present in many individuals. An earlier analysis of around 600 of the donors showed that most TCR beta V segments appeared in productive rearrangements either about 87% or about 30% of the time, which broadly matched IMGT annotations. A group of highly shared sequence variants was considered likely to be a technical artifact of the sequencing pipeline. Several of the top co-occurrence clusters appeared to be linked to parvovirus B19, influenza, CMV and Epstein-Barr virus, according to a later analysis. Compared with the roughly 600-donor mean, donors in an Asian-associated ancestry cluster had fewer N-insertions in productive TCRs, according to a later genetic analysis. A later analysis found that TCR association rates varied across HLA loci, with DRB1 alleles showing the most associated TCRs and HLA-C alleles the fewest. A total of about 150 TCR beta chains were listed by the study as associated with cytomegalovirus. A further reported finding was that TCR beta sequences accurately predicted the HLA-A and HLA-B alleles for most subjects in the first cohort. Only TCR beta chains were sequenced in this cohort, and the absence of alpha or paired-chain data limited detectable features. A later genetic analysis associated a missense DCLRE1C variant with V-gene and J-gene trimming of TCR beta chains, and an independent cohort replicated the association. Most CMV-associated TCR beta chains appeared to be HLA-restricted in a later analysis, and the HLA associations seemed to be driven largely by CMV exposure. Linkage disequilibrium might explain the correlated functional status among segregating V segments, but an unknown experimental factor could not be excluded. It was suggested by the authors that the approach could potentially be generalized to other disease states and immunological phenotypes. Because some donors lacked HLA typing at each locus, the association tests relied only on the typed subset. Fewer than 20 rarely observed V segments, including chromosome 9 orphons, were excluded from the earlier analysis of approximately 600 of the donors because counts were too low. In both the original and validation cohorts, the classifier was reported to diagnose cytomegalovirus status with high specificity and sensitivity. Compared with equally common non-associated chains, HLA-associated TCR beta chains in a later analysis were more clonally expanded and had lower generation probabilities.

The rearrangement joined TRBV5-5 to TRBJ1-2, with 10 middle bases fitting TRBD1. This clonotype was sampled from a man aged 25 to 40 in good health and CMV-seronegative. Sequencing used PBMCs. The DNA is TGTGCCAGCAGCCCTGGACAGGGGGACTATGGCTACACCTTC. It is translated as CASSPGQGDYGYTF.